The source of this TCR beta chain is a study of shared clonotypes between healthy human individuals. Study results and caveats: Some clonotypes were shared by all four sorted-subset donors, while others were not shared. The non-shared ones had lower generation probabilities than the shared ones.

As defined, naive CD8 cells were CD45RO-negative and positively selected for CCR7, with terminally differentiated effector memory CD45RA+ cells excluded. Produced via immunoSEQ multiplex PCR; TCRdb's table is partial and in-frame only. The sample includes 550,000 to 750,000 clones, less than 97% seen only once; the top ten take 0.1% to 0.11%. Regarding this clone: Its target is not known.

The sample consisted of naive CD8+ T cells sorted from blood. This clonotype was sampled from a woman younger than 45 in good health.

CDR3 loop: CASASDSGNEQYF. In nucleotides, the CDR3 is TGTGCCAGCGCCTCGGACAGCGGCAACGAGCAGTACTTC. The chain is built from TRBV7-9 and TRBJ2-7; maybe TRBD1 (6 bases). The CDR3 consists of 13 residues. Germline V gene lookup returns CDR1 SEHNR and CDR2 FQNEAQ (reference sequence). V lost 8 bases and J lost 5, with 16 bases in between.